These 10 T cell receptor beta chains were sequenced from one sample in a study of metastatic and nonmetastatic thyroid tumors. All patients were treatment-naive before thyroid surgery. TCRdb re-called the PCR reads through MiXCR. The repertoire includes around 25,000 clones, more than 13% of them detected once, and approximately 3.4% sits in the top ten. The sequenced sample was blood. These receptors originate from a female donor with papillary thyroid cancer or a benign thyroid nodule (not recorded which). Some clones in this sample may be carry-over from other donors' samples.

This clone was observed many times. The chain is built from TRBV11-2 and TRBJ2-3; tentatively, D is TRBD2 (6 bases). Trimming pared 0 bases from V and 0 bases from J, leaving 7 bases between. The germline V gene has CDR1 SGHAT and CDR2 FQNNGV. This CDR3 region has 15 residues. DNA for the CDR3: TGTGCCAGCAGCTTAGAGGGACTCAGCACAGATACGCAGTATTTT. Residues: CASSLEGLSTDTQYF. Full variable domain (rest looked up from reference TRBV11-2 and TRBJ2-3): EAGVAQSPRYKIIEKRQSVAFWCNPISGHATLYWYQQILGQGPKLLIQFQNNGVVDDSQLPKDRFSAERLKGVDSTLKIQPAKLEDSAVYLCASSLEGLSTDTQYFGPGTRLTVL.

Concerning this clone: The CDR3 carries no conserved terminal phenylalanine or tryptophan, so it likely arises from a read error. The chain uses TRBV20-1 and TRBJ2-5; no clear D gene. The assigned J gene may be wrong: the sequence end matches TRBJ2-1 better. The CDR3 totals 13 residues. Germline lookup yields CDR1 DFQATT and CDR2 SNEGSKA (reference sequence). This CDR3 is CSASQTSQESQFV. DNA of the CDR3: TGCAGTGCTTCTCAAACCTCCCAAGAGAGCCAGTTCGTC.

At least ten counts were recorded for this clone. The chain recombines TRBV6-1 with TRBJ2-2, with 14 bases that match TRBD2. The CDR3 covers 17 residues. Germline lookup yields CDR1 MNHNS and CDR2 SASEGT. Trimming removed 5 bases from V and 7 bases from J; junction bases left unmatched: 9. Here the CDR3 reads CASSPPGLAGGGGELFF. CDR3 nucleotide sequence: TGTGCCAGCAGTCCCCCCGGACTAGCGGGAGGAGGCGGGGAGCTGTTTTTT.

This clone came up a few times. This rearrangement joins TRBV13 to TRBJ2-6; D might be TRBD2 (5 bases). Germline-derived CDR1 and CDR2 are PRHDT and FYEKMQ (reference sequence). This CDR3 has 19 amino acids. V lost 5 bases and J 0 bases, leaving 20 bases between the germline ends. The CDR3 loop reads CASSPPVRESFSGANVLTF. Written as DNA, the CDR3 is TGTGCCAGCAGCCCCCCGGTTAGGGAGTCCTTCTCTGGGGCCAACGTCCTGACTTTC.

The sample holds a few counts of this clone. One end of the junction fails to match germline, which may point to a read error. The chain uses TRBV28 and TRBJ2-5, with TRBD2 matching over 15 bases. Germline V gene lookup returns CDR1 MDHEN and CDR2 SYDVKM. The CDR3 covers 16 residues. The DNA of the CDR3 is TGTGCCAGCAGCGGACTAGCGGGAGGGACGTTAGAGACACAGTACTTC. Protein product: CASSGLAGGTLETQYF.

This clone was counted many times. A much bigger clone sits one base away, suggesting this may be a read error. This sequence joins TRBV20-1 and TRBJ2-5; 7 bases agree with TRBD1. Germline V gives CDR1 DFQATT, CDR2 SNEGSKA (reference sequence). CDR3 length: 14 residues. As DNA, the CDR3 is TGCAGTGCAACACGGGACAGTCTCCAAGGGACCCAGTACTTC. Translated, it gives CSATRDSLQGTQYF.

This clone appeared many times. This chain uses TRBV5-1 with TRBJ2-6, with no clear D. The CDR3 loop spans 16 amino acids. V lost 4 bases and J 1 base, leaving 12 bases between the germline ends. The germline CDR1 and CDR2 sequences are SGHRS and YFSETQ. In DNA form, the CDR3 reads TGCGCCAGCAGCGTTGGGTGGGGTTCTGGGGCCAACGTCCTGACTTTC. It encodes CASSVGWGSGANVLTF.

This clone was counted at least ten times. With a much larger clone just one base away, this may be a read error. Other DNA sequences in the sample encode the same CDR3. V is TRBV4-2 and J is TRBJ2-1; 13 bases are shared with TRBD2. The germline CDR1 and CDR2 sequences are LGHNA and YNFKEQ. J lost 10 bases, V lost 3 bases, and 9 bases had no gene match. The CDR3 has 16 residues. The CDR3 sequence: CASSHQLAGGRNEQFF. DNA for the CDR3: TGTGCCAGCAGCCATCAACTAGCGGGAGGGAGGAACGAGCAGTTCTTC.

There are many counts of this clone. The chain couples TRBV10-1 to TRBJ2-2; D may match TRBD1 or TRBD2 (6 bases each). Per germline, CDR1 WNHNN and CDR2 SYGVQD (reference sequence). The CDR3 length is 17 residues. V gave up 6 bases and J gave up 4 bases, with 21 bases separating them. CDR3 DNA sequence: TGCGCCAGCAGACCCGCAAGAGGGGGGTCCTCCACCGGGGAGCTGTTTTTT. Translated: CASRPARGGSSTGELFF.

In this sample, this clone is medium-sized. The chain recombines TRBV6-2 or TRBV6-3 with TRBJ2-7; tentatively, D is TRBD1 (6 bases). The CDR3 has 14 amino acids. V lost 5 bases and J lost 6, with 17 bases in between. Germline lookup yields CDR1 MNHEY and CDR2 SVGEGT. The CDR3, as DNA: TGTGCCAGCAGTCCCCCTCTAATGGACAGCGAGCAGTACTTC. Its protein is CASSPPLMDSEQYF.